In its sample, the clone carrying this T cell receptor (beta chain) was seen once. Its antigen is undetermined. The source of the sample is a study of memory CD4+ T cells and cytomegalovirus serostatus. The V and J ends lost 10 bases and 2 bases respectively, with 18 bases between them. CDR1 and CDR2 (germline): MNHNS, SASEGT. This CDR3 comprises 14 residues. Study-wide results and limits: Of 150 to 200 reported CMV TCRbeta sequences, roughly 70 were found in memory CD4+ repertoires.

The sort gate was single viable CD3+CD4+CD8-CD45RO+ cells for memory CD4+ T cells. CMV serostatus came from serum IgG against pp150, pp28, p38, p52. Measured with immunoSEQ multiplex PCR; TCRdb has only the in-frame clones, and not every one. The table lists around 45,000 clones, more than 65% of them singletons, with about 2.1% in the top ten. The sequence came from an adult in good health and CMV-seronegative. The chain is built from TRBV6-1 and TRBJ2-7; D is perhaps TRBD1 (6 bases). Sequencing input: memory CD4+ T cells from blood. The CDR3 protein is CATTGIEDTYEQYF. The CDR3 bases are TGTGCCACCACAGGGATTGAGGATACCTACGAGCAGTACTTC.